The 18 T cell receptor beta chains presented below share a single source sample, sequenced in a study of blood T cell repertoires in COVID-19. The repertoire was sequenced with immunoSEQ multiplex PCR; TCRdb's copy has only in-frame clones and lacks some. The profile shows 150,000 to 200,000 clones, 88% of them singletons. The sequenced material came from peripheral blood. The receptors here all came from a human donor in a cohort sampled during active COVID-19.

This chain connects TRBV28 to TRBJ1-5, with TRBD1 as a possible D gene (6 bases). V was trimmed by 1 base and J by 3 bases, leaving 13 bases between them. This CDR3 is built from 16 residues. Germline lookup yields CDR1 MDHEN and CDR2 SYDVKM. The CDR3 nucleotides are TGTGCCAGCAGTTTATTCGGGACACGGGTCAATCAGCCCCAGCATTTT. Protein: CASSLFGTRVNQPQHF.

The V call is TRBV30, the J call TRBJ1-1; D call uncertain. CDR1 and CDR2 from the germline V gene are GTSNPN and SVGIG (reference sequence). The CDR3 is 13 residues long. V was shortened by 0 bases and J by 5 bases, with 10 bases between the two germline ends. CDR3 amino acids: CAWSVRMETEAFF. Written as DNA, the CDR3 is TGTGCCTGGAGTGTACGAATGGAGACTGAAGCTTTCTTT. Filled out from reference TRBV30 and TRBJ1-1, the complete variable domain reads SQTIHQWPATLVQPVGSPLSLECTVEGTSNPNLYWYRQAAGRGLQLLFYSVGIGQISSEVPQNLSASRPQDRQFILSSKKLLLSDSGFYLCAWSVRMETEAFFGQGTRLTVV.

This chain uses TRBV15 with TRBJ2-1, with 7 bases matching TRBD2. The germline V gene has CDR1 LNHNV and CDR2 YYDKDF (reference sequence). This CDR3 region has 17 residues. The V and J ends lost 3 bases and 5 bases, in that order; junction bases with no gene match: 13. As DNA, the CDR3 is TGTGCCACCAGCAGTGACCTTTTGGGGGGGATCGACAATGAGCAGTTCTTC. As protein: CATSSDLLGGIDNEQFF.

The rearrangement links TRBV7-8 to TRBJ2-7; a possible D gene is TRBD1 (6 bases). The CDR3 has 13 residues. Trimming shortened V by 0 bases and J by 7 bases, and 10 bases separated the two germline ends. The germline gives CDR1 SGHVS, CDR2 FQNEAQ. The chain's CDR3 is CASSLAGTIEQYF. DNA for the CDR3: TGTGCCAGCAGCTTAGCCGGGACAATTGAGCAGTACTTC.

The rearrangement links TRBV6-2 or TRBV6-3 to TRBJ2-7, with TRBD2 matching 7 bases. CDR1 is MNHEY and CDR2 is SVGEGT in the germline V gene. CDR3 length equals 17 residues. Trimming at V came to 5 bases and at J to 4 bases, leaving 17 bases not matched to a gene. CDR3 DNA sequence: TGTGCCAGCAGTACCTCACTAGCGAGGACATCCACTTACGAGCAGTACTTC. Its protein product is CASSTSLARTSTYEQYF.

The chain links TRBV5-6 to TRBJ2-7; the D gene is possibly TRBD1 (6 bases). CDR3 length: 15 residues. V gave up 4 bases and J gave up 0 bases, with 14 bases separating them. Germline-derived CDR1 and CDR2 are SGHDT and YYEEEE. DNA for the CDR3: TGTGCCAGCAGCCCCCGGGACACCGTCTCCTACGAGCAGTACTTC. Amino acid sequence: CASSPRDTVSYEQYF.

The chain uses TRBV2 and TRBJ2-5; 7 nucleotides match TRBD2. The V gene end was trimmed by 2 bases and the J gene end by 14 bases; junction bases not matched to a gene: 17. The CDR3 covers 15 residues. In germline, CDR1 is SNHLY, CDR2 FYNNEI. The CDR3 sequence is CASSELGSLLAVLYF. The CDR3 coding sequence is TGTGCCAGCAGTGAACTTGGGTCGTTGCTAGCGGTTCTTTACTTC.

V is TRBV6-5 and J is TRBJ2-7; D remains ambiguous. Trimming pared 7 bases from V and 4 bases from J, leaving 8 bases between. Germline CDR1 and CDR2: MNHEY and SVGAGI. The CDR3 consists of 11 residues. CDR3 DNA: TGTGCCAGCATAGACGGGTACGAGCAGTACTTC. Its protein product is CASIDGYEQYF.

This CDR3 reads CASSTRNRWGSGDEQFF. Written as DNA, the CDR3 is TGTGCCAGCAGCACCCGAAACAGGTGGGGCAGTGGGGATGAGCAGTTCTTC. This chain connects TRBV7-9 to TRBJ2-1; perhaps TRBD1 as D (5 bases). The CDR3 runs to 17 residues. In germline, CDR1 is SEHNR, CDR2 FQNEAQ (reference sequence). V lost 5 bases to trimming and J lost 8 bases, with 25 bases between them.

The chain recombines TRBV3-1 (or the pseudogene TRBV3-2) with TRBJ1-1; D unclear. Trimming removed 7 bases from V and 1 base from J, with 7 bases in between. The CDR3 consists of 12 residues. CDR1 is LGHDT and CDR2 is YNNKEL in the germline V gene (reference sequence). The DNA for the CDR3 is TGTGCCAGCACCGGTGAGAACACTGAAGCTTTCTTT. Amino acids: CASTGENTEAFF.

This sequence joins TRBV4-2 and TRBJ2-3, with TRBD1 identical over 8 bases. CDR3 length equals 14 residues. CDR1 and CDR2 (germline): LGHNA, YNFKEQ. V lost 8 bases, J lost 4 bases, and 8 bases stayed unmatched. Written as DNA, the CDR3 is TGTGCCAGCCGTTCAGGGGGCGGGGCAGATACGCAGTATTTT. Its translation: CASRSGGGADTQYF.

In this sample, this clone turned up a few times. The J gene is TRBJ2-3, the V gene TRBV6-6; 8 bases line up with TRBD1. This CDR3 has 15 residues. Looked up from germline, CDR1 is MNHNY and CDR2 is SVGAGI (reference sequence). Unmatched junction bases numbered 0, after V lost 0 bases and J lost 1 base. Here the CDR3 DNA reads TGTGCCAGCAGTTACTCGGGACAGGGCACAGATACGCAGTATTTT. This encodes CASSYSGQGTDTQYF.

The gene calls are TRBV19 and TRBJ2-7, with TRBD1 as a possible D gene (5 bases). Germline loops: CDR1 LNHDA, CDR2 SQIVND (reference sequence). The CDR3 runs 15 residues. V was clipped by 6 bases and J by 0 bases, with 15 bases between them. This chain's CDR3 is CASRVSDSSSYEQYF. The DNA of the CDR3 is TGTGCCAGTAGAGTCTCAGACAGCAGCTCCTACGAGCAGTACTTC. The variable domain in full, completed from reference TRBV19 and TRBJ2-7, reads DGGITQSPKYLFRKEGQNVTLSCEQNLNHDAMYWYRQDPGQGLRLIYYSQIVNDFQKGDIAEGYSVSREKKESFPLTVTSAQKNPTAFYLCASRVSDSSSYEQYFGPGTRLTVT.

The chain has TRBV4-1 and TRBJ1-1; no clear D. From germline, CDR1 is MGHRA and CDR2 YSYEKL. This CDR3 spans 13 amino acids. V lost 1 base and J lost 4, with 7 bases in between. CDR3 DNA: TGCGCCAGCAGCCAAGGGAGGATCACTGAAGCTTTCTTT. Amino acid sequence: CASSQGRITEAFF.

CDR3 region: CASSLGQSGANVLTF. The CDR3, as DNA: TGTGCCAGCAGTTTGGGGCAGTCTGGGGCCAACGTCCTGACTTTC. The V call is TRBV28, the J call TRBJ2-6, with D maybe TRBD1 (5 bases). Germline CDR1 and CDR2: MDHEN and SYDVKM. Between the trimmed V and J ends, which lost 3 bases and 1 base, there was a span of 7 bases. The CDR3 totals 15 residues.

The rearrangement uses TRBV6-1 and TRBJ2-7, with no clear D. Germline V gene lookup returns CDR1 MNHNS and CDR2 SASEGT. V was shortened by 0 bases and J by 3 bases, with 3 bases between the two germline ends. The CDR3 is 12 amino acids. Here the CDR3 reads CASSEAHYEQYF. Here the CDR3 DNA reads TGTGCCAGCAGTGAAGCCCACTACGAGCAGTACTTC.

The chain has TRBV11-2 and TRBJ1-3; no definite D call. V was trimmed by 6 bases and J by 2 bases, leaving 5 bases between them. The CDR3 sequence is 12 residues long. Germline V gene sequence: CDR1 SGHAT, CDR2 FQNNGV. This CDR3 is CASSRTGNTIYF. The CDR3 coding sequence is TGTGCCAGCAGTCGTACTGGAAACACCATATATTTT. The full variable domain, with the rest looked up from reference TRBV11-2 and TRBJ1-3, is EAGVAQSPRYKIIEKRQSVAFWCNPISGHATLYWYQQILGQGPKLLIQFQNNGVVDDSQLPKDRFSAERLKGVDSTLKIQPAKLEDSAVYLCASSRTGNTIYFGEGSWLTVV.

V gene TRBV2 combines with J gene TRBJ1-4; D is perhaps TRBD1 (5 bases). The CDR3 is made up of 17 amino acids. Trimming left V 3 bases short and J 2 bases short, with 16 bases between. The germline V gene has CDR1 SNHLY and CDR2 FYNNEI. CDR3 loop: CASSDVAGYATNEKLFF. In DNA, the CDR3 is TGTGCCAGCAGTGACGTGGCAGGGTATGCGACTAATGAAAAACTGTTTTTT.